The rows below give T cell receptor beta chains drawn from one sample of a study of cytomegalovirus exposure and HLA in healthy donors. Data came from immunoSEQ multiplex PCR; TCRdb stores just in-frame clones and leaves some out. The sample records approximately 110,000 clones, roughly three quarters being singletons. What was sequenced was PBMCs. The receptors come from a woman in her forties or fifties in good health and CMV-seropositive. Each CDR3 is given with its conserved first and last residue. The order of the fields is J gene, CDR3 length, D gene, clone size, V gene, CDR3 DNA, CDR3 protein. A D gene is named only where the DNA matches it firmly. Clone size appears in some rows only: once, few, many, or a class for an expanded clone.

J gene: TRBJ1-2; CDR3 length: 16; D gene: -; clone size: -; V gene: TRBV5-1; CDR3 DNA: TGCGCCAGCAGCCCCGAGGGCAGGCGACGAAACTATGGCTACACCTTC; CDR3 protein: CASSPEGRRRNYGYTF
J gene: TRBJ1-3; CDR3 length: 17; D gene: -; clone size: -; V gene: TRBV4-3; CDR3 DNA: TGCGCCAGCAGCCAAGATTTTACAGCTTCCTCTGGAAACACCATATATTTT; CDR3 protein: CASSQDFTASSGNTIYF
J gene: TRBJ1-1; CDR3 length: 14; D gene: TRBD1; clone size: -; V gene: TRBV7-9; CDR3 DNA: TGTTCCAGCAGCCCCACGAGGACAGGGGGATCAGCTTTCTTT; CDR3 protein: CSSSPTRTGGSAFF
J gene: TRBJ2-1; CDR3 length: 22; D gene: TRBD1; clone size: once; V gene: TRBV7-7; CDR3 DNA: TGTGCTAGCAGCTTAGCGGTACGAGGGCTGGGAACAGGGGGCGTGGTGCACAATGAGCAGTTCTTC; CDR3 protein: CASSLAVRGLGTGGVVHNEQFF
J gene: TRBJ1-2; CDR3 length: 16; D gene: TRBD1; clone size: -; V gene: TRBV5-5; CDR3 DNA: TGTGCCAGCAGCCGTGAACAGGGGACGCCCGACTATGGCTACACCTTC; CDR3 protein: CASSREQGTPDYGYTF
J gene: TRBJ2-6; CDR3 length: 14; D gene: TRBD2; clone size: -; V gene: TRBV5-1; CDR3 DNA: TGCGCCTCCGGGGGGGCATCCGGGGCCAACGTCCTGACTTTC; CDR3 protein: CASGGASGANVLTF
J gene: TRBJ1-1; CDR3 length: 15; D gene: -; clone size: -; V gene: TRBV9; CDR3 DNA: TGTGCCAGCAGCGTAGAAGGGGACTGGGGCACTGAAGCTTTCTTT; CDR3 protein: CASSVEGDWGTEAFF
J gene: TRBJ2-5; CDR3 length: 11; D gene: -; clone size: -; V gene: TRBV19; CDR3 DNA: TGTGCCAGTAGTATCAAAGAGACCCAGTACTTC; CDR3 protein: CASSIKETQYF
J gene: TRBJ2-3; CDR3 length: 16; D gene: TRBD2; clone size: -; V gene: TRBV7-2; CDR3 DNA: TGTGCCAGCAGCTCCCCCGGGACTAGGGGCCCAGATACGCAGTATTTT; CDR3 protein: CASSSPGTRGPDTQYF
J gene: TRBJ2-7; CDR3 length: 18; D gene: TRBD2; clone size: -; V gene: TRBV5-1; CDR3 DNA: TGCGCCAGCAGCTCCAGGACTAGCGGGGGCGCCAGCTCCTACGAGCAGTACTTC; CDR3 protein: CASSSRTSGGASSYEQYF
J gene: TRBJ1-5; CDR3 length: 14; D gene: -; clone size: -; V gene: TRBV7-2; CDR3 DNA: TGTGCCAGCAGCTTAGGACAAAGCAATCAGCCCCAGCATTTT; CDR3 protein: CASSLGQSNQPQHF
J gene: TRBJ1-4; CDR3 length: 18; D gene: TRBD1; clone size: -; V gene: TRBV7-6; CDR3 DNA: TGTGCCAGCAGCTTAGGGCAGGGGGCGTACACAACTAATGAAAAACTGTTTTTT; CDR3 protein: CASSLGQGAYTTNEKLFF
J gene: TRBJ1-4; CDR3 length: 14; D gene: TRBD1; clone size: -; V gene: TRBV5-1; CDR3 DNA: TGCGCCAGCAGCTTGGCGTCAGGGGGTGAAAAACTGTTTTTT; CDR3 protein: CASSLASGGEKLFF
J gene: TRBJ2-2; CDR3 length: 16; D gene: -; clone size: -; V gene: TRBV19; CDR3 DNA: TGTGCCAGTAGTAAACCTCCTAGCCCGAACACCGGGGAGCTGTTTTTT; CDR3 protein: CASSKPPSPNTGELFF
J gene: TRBJ1-4; CDR3 length: 14; D gene: -; clone size: few; V gene: TRBV7-9; CDR3 DNA: TGTGCCAGCAGCAATTCACAGGGAGATGAAAAACTGTTTTTT; CDR3 protein: CASSNSQGDEKLFF
J gene: TRBJ2-4; CDR3 length: 14; D gene: -; clone size: -; V gene: TRBV18; CDR3 DNA: TGTGCCAGCTCACCACCGTCTAGCGCGGACATTCAGTACTTC; CDR3 protein: CASSPPSSADIQYF
J gene: TRBJ2-1; CDR3 length: 15; D gene: TRBD2; clone size: -; V gene: TRBV2; CDR3 DNA: TGTGCCAGCGCGCTAGGGACTAGCGGCTACAATGAGCAGTTCTTC; CDR3 protein: CASALGTSGYNEQFF
J gene: TRBJ2-7; CDR3 length: 14; D gene: TRBD1; clone size: -; V gene: TRBV9; CDR3 DNA: TGTGCCAGCAGCCCATGGACAGGTTTTTACGAGCAGTACTTC; CDR3 protein: CASSPWTGFYEQYF
J gene: TRBJ2-3; CDR3 length: 13; D gene: -; clone size: -; V gene: TRBV18; CDR3 DNA: TGTGCCAGCTCCACAGGGAGCCCAGATACGCAGTATTTT; CDR3 protein: CASSTGSPDTQYF
J gene: TRBJ2-5; CDR3 length: 16; D gene: TRBD2; clone size: -; V gene: TRBV7-7; CDR3 DNA: TGTGCCAGCAGCTTATTACTAGCGGGAGGGCCAGAGACCCAGTACTTC; CDR3 protein: CASSLLLAGGPETQYF
J gene: TRBJ1-1; CDR3 length: 11; D gene: -; clone size: -; V gene: TRBV6-5; CDR3 DNA: TGTGCCAGCAGGGGGAGTACATCAGCTTTCTTT; CDR3 protein: CASRGSTSAFF
J gene: TRBJ2-5; CDR3 length: 18; D gene: TRBD2; clone size: -; V gene: TRBV11-2; CDR3 DNA: TGTGCCAGCAGCTTAGAAGGGAGAACGGGACTAGTGGGAGAGACCCAGTACTTC; CDR3 protein: CASSLEGRTGLVGETQYF
J gene: TRBJ2-1; CDR3 length: 15; D gene: -; clone size: -; V gene: TRBV27; CDR3 DNA: TGTGCCAGCAGCCGTCCCCGTGGGCAGTACAATGAGCAGTTCTTC; CDR3 protein: CASSRPRGQYNEQFF
J gene: TRBJ1-1; CDR3 length: 15; D gene: -; clone size: -; V gene: TRBV18; CDR3 DNA: TGTGCCAGCTCACCGGGGACAACAATGAACACTGAAGCTTTCTTT; CDR3 protein: CASSPGTTMNTEAFF
J gene: TRBJ1-4; CDR3 length: 14; D gene: -; clone size: -; V gene: TRBV19; CDR3 DNA: TGTGCCAGCAGCTCTACAGGGACTATAGAAAAACTGTTTTTT; CDR3 protein: CASSSTGTIEKLFF
J gene: TRBJ1-1; CDR3 length: 16; D gene: -; clone size: -; V gene: TRBV5-5; CDR3 DNA: TGTGCCAGCAGCTGGAGGTTCTCCTCGGCAAGCACTGAAGCTTTCTTT; CDR3 protein: CASSWRFSSASTEAFF
J gene: TRBJ1-2; CDR3 length: 13; D gene: TRBD1; clone size: few; V gene: TRBV6-5; CDR3 DNA: TGTGCCAGCAGCACAGGGGGCAGGAGAGGCTACACCTTC; CDR3 protein: CASSTGGRRGYTF
J gene: TRBJ1-3; CDR3 length: 16; D gene: TRBD1; clone size: -; V gene: TRBV7-6; CDR3 DNA: TGTGCCAGCAGCAGCGGACAGGCGAGCTCTGGAAACACCATATATTTT; CDR3 protein: CASSSGQASSGNTIYF
J gene: TRBJ2-7; CDR3 length: 13; D gene: TRBD1; clone size: -; V gene: TRBV5-1; CDR3 DNA: TGCGCCAGCAGGGCTTCGGACAGGTACGAGCAGTACTTC; CDR3 protein: CASRASDRYEQYF
J gene: TRBJ1-1; CDR3 length: 14; D gene: -; clone size: few; V gene: TRBV29-1; CDR3 DNA: TGCAGCGCGCAGGGCGATCGTTGGGACACTGAAGCTTTCTTT; CDR3 protein: CSAQGDRWDTEAFF
J gene: TRBJ1-5; CDR3 length: 16; D gene: TRBD1; clone size: -; V gene: TRBV28; CDR3 DNA: TGTGCCAGCAGTACCATCGGACAGGGTGGCAATCAGCCCCAGCATTTT; CDR3 protein: CASSTIGQGGNQPQHF
J gene: TRBJ1-4; CDR3 length: 14; D gene: -; clone size: few; V gene: TRBV7-9; CDR3 DNA: TGTGCCAGCACCCCGAGTTACGGGAGTGAAAAACTGTTTTTT; CDR3 protein: CASTPSYGSEKLFF
J gene: TRBJ2-7; CDR3 length: 14; D gene: TRBD1; clone size: -; V gene: TRBV6-5; CDR3 DNA: TGTGCCAGCAGATCAGGGGGCTACCCCTCCGAGCAGTACTTC; CDR3 protein: CASRSGGYPSEQYF
J gene: TRBJ1-2; CDR3 length: 15; D gene: TRBD1; clone size: -; V gene: TRBV18; CDR3 DNA: TGTGCCAGCTCACCTCCGACGGACAGGGTGAGCGGCTACACCTTC; CDR3 protein: CASSPPTDRVSGYTF
J gene: TRBJ2-3; CDR3 length: 15; D gene: TRBD2; clone size: -; V gene: TRBV7-6; CDR3 DNA: TGTGCCAGCAGCTTAGACCTAGCGGGAGTAGATACGCAGTATTTT; CDR3 protein: CASSLDLAGVDTQYF
J gene: TRBJ1-4; CDR3 length: 13; D gene: -; clone size: -; V gene: TRBV2; CDR3 DNA: TGTGCCAGCAGTCAGGGGAGGGATGAAAAACTGTTTTTT; CDR3 protein: CASSQGRDEKLFF
J gene: TRBJ2-7; CDR3 length: 15; D gene: TRBD2; clone size: -; V gene: TRBV2; CDR3 DNA: TGTGCCAGCAGTAGCGGGGGAGTGCGCGCAGGAAGGCCGTACTTC; CDR3 protein: CASSSGGVRAGRPYF
J gene: TRBJ1-3; CDR3 length: 16; D gene: TRBD1; clone size: -; V gene: TRBV11-2; CDR3 DNA: TGTGCCAGCAGCTCCACCCAGGGGGACTCTGGAAACACCATATATTTT; CDR3 protein: CASSSTQGDSGNTIYF
J gene: TRBJ2-3; CDR3 length: 14; D gene: -; clone size: -; V gene: TRBV9; CDR3 DNA: TGTGCCAGCAGCGGGCAGGCCCCCACAGATACGCAGTATTTT; CDR3 protein: CASSGQAPTDTQYF
J gene: TRBJ2-3; CDR3 length: 17; D gene: TRBD2; clone size: few; V gene: TRBV5-4; CDR3 DNA: TGTGCCAGCAGCCCAGGACTAGCGGGGGGCCGCACAGATACGCAGTATTTT; CDR3 protein: CASSPGLAGGRTDTQYF
J gene: TRBJ1-2; CDR3 length: 15; D gene: -; clone size: -; V gene: TRBV5-4; CDR3 DNA: TGTGCCAGCAGCTTCCCCGAAGGAGGAACAAGGGGCTACACCTTC; CDR3 protein: CASSFPEGGTRGYTF